The next 10 T cell receptor beta chains were all read from a single sample in a study of T cells after yellow fever vaccination. Using its own MiXCR run on the 5' RACE reads, TCRdb lists one record per CDR3 protein. The repertoire holds a few hundred thousand distinct CDR3 sequences, approximately 8% seen once, with under 20% in the top ten. Sequencing was performed on PBMCs, taken approximately 47 days after the first yellow fever vaccination. All receptors come from a man in his late teens or twenties who received the YFV17D yellow fever vaccine.

This clonotype was detected only a few times. The CDR3 sequence is CATSDTSTNTDTQYF. The CDR3, as DNA: TGTGCCACCAGTGATACAAGTACAAACACAGATACGCAGTATTTT. The V gene is TRBV24-1, the J gene TRBJ2-3; no definite D call. Germline CDR1 is KGHDR and CDR2 is SFDVKD. The ends were cut back, 3 bases at V and 2 bases at J, with 11 bases in the middle. The CDR3 runs to 15 residues.

V is TRBV20-1 and J is TRBJ1-3; 9 nucleotides agree with TRBD1. Losses at the gene ends were 5 bases for V and 4 bases for J; bases not matched to a gene: 6. CDR3 size: 14 residues. Germline CDR1 is DFQATT and CDR2 is SNEGSKA (reference sequence). CDR3 DNA sequence: TGCAGTGCTCCTGACAGGGGGTCCGGAAACACCATATATTTT. Translated: CSAPDRGSGNTIYF.

V gene TRBV7-2 combines with J gene TRBJ2-1; 11 bases are a match to TRBD2. Germline CDR1 reads SGHTA; CDR2 reads FQGNSA. The V segment lost 1 base and the J segment 4 bases; nucleotides outside the gene matches: 0. This CDR3 has 15 residues. CDR3 sequence reads: CASSLVAGGYNEQFF. DNA of the CDR3: TGTGCCAGCAGCTTAGTAGCGGGGGGGTACAATGAGCAGTTCTTC.

The chain links TRBV19 to TRBJ2-2; tentatively, D is TRBD2 (7 bases). This CDR3 is built from 16 residues. Between the trimmed V and J ends, which lost 8 bases and 3 bases, there was a span of 19 bases. Per germline, CDR1 LNHDA and CDR2 SQIVND (reference sequence). The CDR3, as DNA: TGTGCCAGTTCTACATGGGGGGGGCCGCACACCGGGGAGCTGTTTTTT. Translated: CASSTWGGPHTGELFF.

The chain joins TRBV28 to TRBJ2-1, with D possibly TRBD2 on 5 matching bases. The CDR3 contains 17 residues. With 1 base removed from V and 5 bases from J, the gap between germline ends came to 18 bases. From germline, CDR1 is MDHEN and CDR2 SYDVKM. The CDR3 protein is CASSLLAGVLANNEQFF. Here the CDR3 DNA reads TGTGCCAGCAGTTTATTGGCCGGGGTTCTGGCTAACAATGAGCAGTTCTTC. Full variable domain (remainder filled in from reference TRBV28 and TRBJ2-1): DVKVTQSSRYLVKRTGEKVFLECVQDMDHENMFWYRQDPGLGLRLIYFSYDVKMKEKGDIPEGYSVSREKKERFSLILESASTNQTSMYLCASSLLAGVLANNEQFFGPGTRLTVL.

A few counts support this clonotype. This chain joins TRBV29-1 and TRBJ2-7; no reliable D call. The CDR3 contains 12 residues. The germline gives CDR1 SQVTM, CDR2 ANQGSEA. V was clipped by 5 bases and J by 6 bases, with 14 bases between them. In nucleotides, the CDR3 is TGCAGCGTTCGAGAGGCTAGTAGCGAGCAGTACTTC. Its protein product is CSVREASSEQYF.

The V gene is TRBV7-6, the J gene TRBJ2-5; D perhaps matches TRBD2 (5 bases). Trimming pared 3 bases from V and 2 bases from J, leaving 13 bases between. Germline V gene sequence: CDR1 SGHVS, CDR2 FNYEAQ. CDR3 length: 15 amino acids. The chain's CDR3 is CASSFGVGKQETQYF. The DNA of the CDR3 is TGTGCCAGCAGCTTCGGGGTCGGGAAGCAAGAGACCCAGTACTTC.

The chain couples TRBV9 to TRBJ1-1; D might be TRBD1 (5 bases). Deletions cut 3 bases from V and 1 base from J, with 16 bases between. Per the germline V gene, CDR1 is SGDLS and CDR2 is YYNGEE. The CDR3 covers 16 residues. The CDR3 DNA reads as TGTGCCAGCAGCGGGATCCAAGGGGAGGGGAACACTGAAGCTTTCTTT. Amino acid sequence: CASSGIQGEGNTEAFF.

This clonotype was seen a handful of times. In DNA form, the CDR3 reads TGTGCCAGCAGCCCCCAGGGCGGGCATGGCTACACCTTC. It codes for CASSPQGGHGYTF. This sequence joins TRBV3-1 and TRBJ1-2; a possible D gene is TRBD1 (5 bases). The germline CDR1 and CDR2 sequences are LGHDT and YNNKEL (reference sequence). The CDR3 length is 13 residues. The ends were cut back, 4 bases at V and 6 bases at J, with 12 bases in the middle. Filled out from reference TRBV3-1 and TRBJ1-2, the complete variable domain reads DTAVSQTPKYLVTQMGNDKSIKCEQNLGHDTMYWYKQDSKKFLKIMFSYNNKELIINETVPNRFSPKSPDKAHLNLHINSLELGDSAVYFCASSPQGGHGYTFGSGTRLTVV.

This clonotype was seen a few times. This sequence joins TRBV5-1 and TRBJ2-3; the match to TRBD2 covers 8 bases. Germline V lookup: CDR1 SGHRS, CDR2 YFSETQ. This CDR3 region has 14 residues. V lost 2 bases to trimming and J lost 2 bases; unmatched junction nucleotides: 1. CDR3 residues: CASSLAGDTDTQYF. The CDR3 DNA sequence: TGCGCCAGCAGCTTAGCGGGGGACACAGATACGCAGTATTTT. Combining the CDR3 with reference TRBV5-1 and TRBJ2-3 gives the whole variable domain KAGVTQTPRYLIKTRGQQVTLSCSPISGHRSVSWYQQTPGQGLQFLFEYFSETQRNKGNFPGRFSGRQFSNSRSEMNVSTLELGDSALYLCASSLAGDTDTQYFGPGTRLTVL.